This TCR beta chain was identified during a study of human T cells and chemical hapten exposure. TCRdb used MiXCR to reprocess the RACE reads, holding one entry per CDR3 protein. The data contain tens of thousands of distinct CDR3 sequences, 9% to 9.5% of them singletons. Time point noted: patch test 1, 2 weeks after DPC sensitization. Treatment described: therapeutic diphenylcyclopropenone sensitization with weekly scalp DPC. Germline loops: CDR1 KGHSY, CDR2 FQNENV. With V trimmed by 6 bases and J by 0 bases, 8 bases remained unmatched. This CDR3 comprises 18 residues. The chain couples TRBV16 to TRBJ2-1; 13 bases align to TRBD2. The sequence came from a woman aged 45-65 years with alopecia areata. Some clones in this sample may be carry-over from other donors' samples. Sequenced here: whole blood, sampled in connection with sensitization to the hapten diphenylcyclopropenone (DPC). For the CDR3, the DNA is TGTGCCAGCAGTCTAAGAAGGACTAGCGGGAGCTCCTACAATGAGCAGTTCTTC. The encoded protein is CASSLRRTSGSSYNEQFF.